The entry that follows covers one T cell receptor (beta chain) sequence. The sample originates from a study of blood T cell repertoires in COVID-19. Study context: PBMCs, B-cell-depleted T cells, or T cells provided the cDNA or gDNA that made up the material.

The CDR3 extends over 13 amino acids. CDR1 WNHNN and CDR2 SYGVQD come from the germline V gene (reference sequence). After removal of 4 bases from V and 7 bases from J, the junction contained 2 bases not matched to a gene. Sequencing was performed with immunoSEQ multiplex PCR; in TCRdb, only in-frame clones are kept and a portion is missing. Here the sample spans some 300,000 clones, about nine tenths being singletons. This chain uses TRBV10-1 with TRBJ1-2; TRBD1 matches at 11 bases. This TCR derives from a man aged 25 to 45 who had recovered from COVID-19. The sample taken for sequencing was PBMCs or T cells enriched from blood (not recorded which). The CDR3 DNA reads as TGCGCCAGCAGTGGGACAGGGGGCCCTGGCTACACCTTC. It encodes CASSGTGGPGYTF.